The following is a T cell receptor (beta chain) sequence with its context. CDR1 is SEHNR and CDR2 is FQNEAQ in the germline V gene (reference sequence). The CDR3 totals 16 residues. Trimming stripped 5 bases from V and 3 bases from J, with 20 bases between. The assay was immunoSEQ multiplex PCR, and TCRdb's table has in-frame clones only and misses some. Seen here are under 60,000 clones, roughly 85% observed once, and the top ten hold less than 5%. This specimen comes from a study of OX40 agonist ivuxolimab in advanced cancers. The V and J genes are TRBV7-9 and TRBJ2-7; a weak D match, TRBD2 (7 bases). The clonotype originates from an adult with an advanced solid tumor such as melanoma, head and neck, liver or kidney cancer. This specimen consisted of CD4+ or CD8+ T cells sorted from blood, obtained in a trial of the OX40 agonist ivuxolimab. In nucleotides, the CDR3 is TGTGCCAGCAGCCCCCGGGGAGGGGGACACCTCTACGAGCAGTACTTC. This encodes CASSPRGGGHLYEQYF.